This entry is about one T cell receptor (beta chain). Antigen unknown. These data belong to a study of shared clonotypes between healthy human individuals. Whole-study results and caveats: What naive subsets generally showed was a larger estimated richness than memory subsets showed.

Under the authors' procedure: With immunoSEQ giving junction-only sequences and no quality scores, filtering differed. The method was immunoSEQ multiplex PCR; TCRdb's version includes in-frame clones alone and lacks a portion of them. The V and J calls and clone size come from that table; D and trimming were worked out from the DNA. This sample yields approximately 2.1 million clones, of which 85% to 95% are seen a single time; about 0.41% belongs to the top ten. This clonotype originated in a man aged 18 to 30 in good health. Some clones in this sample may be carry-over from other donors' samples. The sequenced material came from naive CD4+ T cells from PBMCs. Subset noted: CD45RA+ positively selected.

CDR3 in amino acids: CASSLEGRGRARDTGELFF. CDR3 bases: TGTGCCAGCAGCTTAGAAGGACGCGGGAGGGCCCGAGACACCGGGGAGCTGTTTTTT. This sequence joins TRBV11-2 and TRBJ2-2; the match to TRBD2 covers 9 bases. The germline CDR1 and CDR2 sequences are SGHAT and FQNNGV. The CDR3 has 19 amino acids. V lost 0 bases to trimming and J lost 3 bases; unmatched junction nucleotides: 11. The variable domain in full, with the rest retrieved from reference TRBV11-2 and TRBJ2-2, is EAGVAQSPRYKIIEKRQSVAFWCNPISGHATLYWYQQILGQGPKLLIQFQNNGVVDDSQLPKDRFSAERLKGVDSTLKIQPAKLEDSAVYLCASSLEGRGRARDTGELFFGEGSRLTVL.